The present T cell receptor beta chain was sequenced within a study of T cell changes during pregnancy in multiple sclerosis (dated by TCRdb to between 2019 and 2020). Background on the whole study: Changes in the T cell repertoire over the course of pregnancy were examined in this study in women with multiple sclerosis.

As for this clone: Its target antigen remains unknown. One base away there is no much larger clone; base qualities are not given.

Reading from cysteine to phenylalanine, the CDR3 counts 18 amino acids. CDR3 DNA only is kept here, 54 bases in frame from base 1. V was cut back by 0 bases and J by 4 bases, leaving a gap of 22 bases between them. The germline V gene (reference sequence) specifies PRHDT as CDR1 and FYEKMQ as CDR2. The library was made by the immunoSEQ multiplex PCR assay. Sourced from immuneACCESS, this table was stored by TCRdb with only in-frame sequences that have V and J called. A share of the clones is absent; for the studies checked, an unresolved V gene accounts for under half, and the remainder has no known explanation. The sample includes 34,000 or so clones, with approximately 90% observed a single time. Clones ranked in the top ten supply 12% of the sample.

This receptor was taken from a female donor with multiple sclerosis, enrolled in a pregnancy study. This chain is built from TRBV13 and TRBJ2-7; a tentative D call is TRBD1 (7 bases match). Material: CD8+ T cells from peripheral blood mononuclear cells, obtained in the first trimester of pregnancy. The bases read TGTGCCAGCAGCTTAGGCTCTACGGGGGACAGCACAATATACGAGCAGTACTTC. Translated, it gives CASSLGSTGDSTIYEQYF.